Detailed here is one T cell receptor (beta chain). These data belong to a study of blood T cell repertoires in COVID-19. V was shortened by 3 bases and J by 5 bases, with 13 bases between the two germline ends. Germline loops: CDR1 LNHDA, CDR2 SQIVND (reference sequence). The CDR3 is made up of 14 amino acids. Clones were sequenced by immunoSEQ multiplex PCR, and TCRdb holds only the in-frame ones, with some missing. The data show tens of thousands of clones, with 70% to 90% seen just once and approximately 10% held by the top ten. This TCR came from a human donor in a cohort sampled during active COVID-19. Input material: peripheral blood. V usage is TRBV19 and J usage is TRBJ1-1, with D hard to call. The CDR3 protein is CASSMKSGQTEAFF. CDR3 DNA: TGTGCCAGTAGTATGAAGTCAGGTCAGACTGAAGCTTTCTTT.